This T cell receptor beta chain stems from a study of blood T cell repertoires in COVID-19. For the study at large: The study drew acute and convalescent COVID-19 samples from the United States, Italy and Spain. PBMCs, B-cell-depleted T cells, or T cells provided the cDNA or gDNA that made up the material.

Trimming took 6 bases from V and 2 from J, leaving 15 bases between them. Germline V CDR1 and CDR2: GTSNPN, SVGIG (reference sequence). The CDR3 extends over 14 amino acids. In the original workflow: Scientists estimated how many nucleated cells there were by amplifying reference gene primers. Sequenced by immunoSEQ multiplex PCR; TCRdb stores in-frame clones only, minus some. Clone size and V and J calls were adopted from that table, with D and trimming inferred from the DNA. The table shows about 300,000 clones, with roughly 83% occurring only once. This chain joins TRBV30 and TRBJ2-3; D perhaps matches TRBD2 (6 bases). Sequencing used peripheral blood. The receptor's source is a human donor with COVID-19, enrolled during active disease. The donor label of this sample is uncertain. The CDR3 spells CACTGLAPTDTQYF. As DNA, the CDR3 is TGTGCCTGCACAGGTCTAGCGCCCACAGATACGCAGTATTTT.